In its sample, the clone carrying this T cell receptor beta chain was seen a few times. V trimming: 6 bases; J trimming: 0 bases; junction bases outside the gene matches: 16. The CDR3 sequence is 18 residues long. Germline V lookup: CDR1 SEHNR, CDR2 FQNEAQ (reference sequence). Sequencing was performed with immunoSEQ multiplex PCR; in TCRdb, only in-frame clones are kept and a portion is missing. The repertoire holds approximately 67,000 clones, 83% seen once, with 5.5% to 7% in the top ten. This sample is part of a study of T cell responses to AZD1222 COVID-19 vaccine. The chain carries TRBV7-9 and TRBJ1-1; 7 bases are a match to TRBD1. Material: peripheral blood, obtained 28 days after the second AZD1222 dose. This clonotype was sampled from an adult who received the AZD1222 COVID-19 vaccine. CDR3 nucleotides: TGTGCCAGCAGGAAGAACTCGGCGACAGGGTTTATGAACACTGAAGCTTTCTTT. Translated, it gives CASRKNSATGFMNTEAFF.